The rows below give T cell receptor beta chains drawn from one sample of a study of shared clonotypes between healthy human individuals. Using immunoSEQ multiplex PCR, the repertoire was profiled, and TCRdb retains in-frame clones only, with some absent. This table has about a million clones, roughly 80% appearing once. What was sequenced was memory CD4+ T cells from PBMCs. The receptors were gathered from a man between 18 and 35 years old in good health. Some clones in this sample may be carry-over from other donors' samples. Both conserved end residues are part of each CDR3. Each record gives: CDR3 protein, J gene, V gene, D gene. D genes are given only for firm matches.

CDR3: CASSLGGAPTQYGYTF
J: TRBJ1-2
V: TRBV5-5
D: .

CDR3: CASSLSGTETQYF
J: TRBJ2-5
V: TRBV5-6
D: .

CDR3: CASSPRTSGNEKLFF
J: TRBJ1-4
V: TRBV5-1
D: .

CDR3: CASKTDSINEKLFF
J: TRBJ1-4
V: TRBV6-1
D: .

CDR3: CASSQHGLGNNEQFF
J: TRBJ2-1
V: TRBV4-1
D: .

CDR3: CAQNEGSGRGEQFF
J: TRBJ2-1
V: TRBV30
D: TRBD2

CDR3: CAISEPSGAGDYNEQFF
J: TRBJ2-1
V: TRBV10-3
D: TRBD2

CDR3: CSTPRVSEQYF
J: TRBJ2-7
V: TRBV20-1
D: .

CDR3: CASSLALAGVTDTQYF
J: TRBJ2-3
V: TRBV5-1
D: TRBD2

CDR3: CASSPTVVETLAEQFF
J: TRBJ2-1
V: TRBV7-8
D: TRBD2

CDR3: CASSPTTGTSTDTQYF
J: TRBJ2-3
V: TRBV7-6
D: .

CDR3: CASSKTGTVQQYF
J: TRBJ2-7
V: TRBV6-5
D: .

CDR3: CASTSGVTDTQYF
J: TRBJ2-3
V: TRBV28
D: .

CDR3: CASSPGGSEQYF
J: TRBJ2-7
V: TRBV18
D: TRBD2

CDR3: CASSPAGGSSDTQYF
J: TRBJ2-3
V: TRBV7-3
D: TRBD2

CDR3: CASSFLPRDTEAFF
J: TRBJ1-1
V: TRBV5-4
D: .

CDR3: CASSLDPPGHGQETQYF
J: TRBJ2-5
V: TRBV11-2
D: .

CDR3: CASSPRLAGAGELFF
J: TRBJ2-2
V: TRBV9
D: TRBD2

CDR3: CASSYSRAGNTGELFF
J: TRBJ2-2
V: TRBV6-6
D: .

CDR3: CASVDRANEELFF
J: TRBJ1-4
V: TRBV6-6
D: .

CDR3: CASSVEAQADTQYF
J: TRBJ2-3
V: TRBV9
D: .

CDR3: CASSVGAMGRRETQYF
J: TRBJ2-5
V: TRBV2
D: .

CDR3: CASSVGGPAYGYTF
J: TRBJ1-2
V: TRBV28
D: .

CDR3: CASSSGQAITDTQYF
J: TRBJ2-3
V: TRBV5-1
D: TRBD1

CDR3: CASSQFTQAANTGELFF
J: TRBJ2-2
V: TRBV16
D: .

CDR3: CASSDPRQAKYEQYF
J: .
V: TRBV10-2
D: .

CDR3: CASSLPSRGGYTF
J: TRBJ1-2
V: TRBV7-2
D: .

CDR3: CASSEVGGRETQYF
J: TRBJ2-5
V: TRBV6-1
D: .

CDR3: CASSSLFGYEQYF
J: TRBJ2-7
V: TRBV27
D: .

CDR3: CASSQTGLAGEGIGTDTQYF
J: TRBJ2-3
V: TRBV13
D: TRBD2

CDR3: CASSLDPRAEAFF
J: TRBJ1-1
V: TRBV5-1
D: .

CDR3: CASSDSRYEQYF
J: TRBJ2-7
V: TRBV10-2
D: .

CDR3: CASSTGTSDYEQYF
J: TRBJ2-7
V: TRBV5-1
D: TRBD2

CDR3: CSARTSGSTDTQYF
J: TRBJ2-3
V: TRBV29-1
D: TRBD2

CDR3: CATSRDGLAGGTYNEQFF
J: TRBJ2-1
V: TRBV15
D: TRBD2

CDR3: CASSQAVVAGERTDTQYF
J: TRBJ2-3
V: TRBV4-3
D: TRBD2

CDR3: CASKGSFLYEQYF
J: TRBJ2-7
V: TRBV2
D: .

CDR3: CASSLDHEQYF
J: TRBJ2-7
V: TRBV5-1
D: .

CDR3: CASRRRVGRLNTEAFF
J: TRBJ1-1
V: TRBV2
D: .

CDR3: CASTPRGTGGNTGELFF
J: TRBJ2-2
V: TRBV6-4
D: .

CDR3: CASSPQGLTLNEQFF
J: TRBJ2-1
V: TRBV5-1
D: .

CDR3: CATSRASGRDEKLFF
J: TRBJ1-4
V: TRBV15
D: .